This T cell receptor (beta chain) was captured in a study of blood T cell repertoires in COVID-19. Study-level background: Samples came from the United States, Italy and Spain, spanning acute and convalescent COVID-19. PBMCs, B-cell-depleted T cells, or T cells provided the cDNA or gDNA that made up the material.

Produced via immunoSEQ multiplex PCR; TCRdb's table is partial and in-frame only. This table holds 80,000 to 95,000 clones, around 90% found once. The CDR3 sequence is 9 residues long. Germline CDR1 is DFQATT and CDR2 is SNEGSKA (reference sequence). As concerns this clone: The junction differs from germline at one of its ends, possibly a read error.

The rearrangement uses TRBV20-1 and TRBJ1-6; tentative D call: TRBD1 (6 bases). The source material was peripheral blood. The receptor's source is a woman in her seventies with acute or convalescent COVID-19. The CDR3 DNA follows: TGCAGTTTAGGGAGGGGGACCGACTTT. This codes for CSLGRGTDF.